This TCR beta chain originates from a study of spatial heterogeneity in lung cancer. Turning to the study itself: TCR and UMI combinations that were unique each appeared, on average, more than ten times in raw reads.

Time point reported: blood at routine non-recurrence follow-up after resection. No cell sorting; template was whole RNA from tumor, lung tissue or PBMC. A distinct unique molecular identifier was carried by each TCR cDNA molecule. From the 5' RACE reads, TCRdb called clonotypes with MiXCR, one entry per CDR3 protein. The repertoire includes roughly 120,000 distinct CDR3 sequences, more than 10% of them detected once, and 20% to 25% sits in the top ten. This clonotype was picked up a small number of times. The junction had 7 bases not matched to a gene; V was cut back by 6 bases and J by 4 bases. There are 16 residues in the CDR3. The germline V gene encodes CDR1 KGHSH and CDR2 LQKENI.

Material: PBMCs, obtained at follow-up. The chain carries TRBV18 and TRBJ2-1; 12 nucleotides match TRBD2. The TCR originated in a female donor with early-stage non-small cell lung cancer. CDR3 in amino acids: CASSLAGGPLYNEQFF. The CDR3 nucleotides are TGTGCCAGCTCTCTAGCGGGAGGGCCTCTTTACAATGAGCAGTTCTTC.